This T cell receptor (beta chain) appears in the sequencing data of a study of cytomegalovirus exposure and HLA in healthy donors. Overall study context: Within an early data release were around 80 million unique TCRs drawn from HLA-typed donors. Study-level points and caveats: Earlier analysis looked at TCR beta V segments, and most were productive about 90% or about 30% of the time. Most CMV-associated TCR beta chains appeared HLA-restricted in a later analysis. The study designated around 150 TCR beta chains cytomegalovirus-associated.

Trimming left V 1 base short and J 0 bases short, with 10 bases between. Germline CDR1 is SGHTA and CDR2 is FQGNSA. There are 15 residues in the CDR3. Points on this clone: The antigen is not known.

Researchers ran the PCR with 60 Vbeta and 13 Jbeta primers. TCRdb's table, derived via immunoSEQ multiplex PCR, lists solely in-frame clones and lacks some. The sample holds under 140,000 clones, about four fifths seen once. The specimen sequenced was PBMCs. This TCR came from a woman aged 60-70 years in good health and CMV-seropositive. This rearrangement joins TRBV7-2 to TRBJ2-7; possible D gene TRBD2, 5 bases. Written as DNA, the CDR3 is TGTGCCAGCAGCTTAGTGGGAGACTACTCCTACGAGCAGTACTTC. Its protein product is CASSLVGDYSYEQYF.